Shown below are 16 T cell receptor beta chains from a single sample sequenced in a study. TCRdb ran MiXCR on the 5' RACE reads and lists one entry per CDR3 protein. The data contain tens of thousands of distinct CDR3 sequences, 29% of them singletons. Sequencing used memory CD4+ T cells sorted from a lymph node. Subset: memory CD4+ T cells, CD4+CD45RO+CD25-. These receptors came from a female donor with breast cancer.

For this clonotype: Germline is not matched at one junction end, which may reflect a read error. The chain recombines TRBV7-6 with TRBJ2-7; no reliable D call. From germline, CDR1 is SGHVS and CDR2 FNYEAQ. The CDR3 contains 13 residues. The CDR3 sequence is CASGLASDYEQYF. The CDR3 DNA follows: TGTGCCAGCGGCTTAGCCAGCGACTACGAGCAGTACTTC.

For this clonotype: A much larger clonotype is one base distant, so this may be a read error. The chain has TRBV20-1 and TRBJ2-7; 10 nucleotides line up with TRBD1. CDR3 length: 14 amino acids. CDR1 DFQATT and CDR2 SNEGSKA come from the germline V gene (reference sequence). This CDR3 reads CNARGGQGTSEQYF. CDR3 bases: TGCAATGCTAGGGGGGGACAGGGGACCTCCGAGCAGTACTTC.

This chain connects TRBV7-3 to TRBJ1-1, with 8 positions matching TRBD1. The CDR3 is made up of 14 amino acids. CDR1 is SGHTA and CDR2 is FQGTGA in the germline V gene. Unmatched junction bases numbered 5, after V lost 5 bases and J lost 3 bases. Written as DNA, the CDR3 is TGTGCCAGCAGCCAACAGGGGGGTGACACTGAAGCTTTCTTT. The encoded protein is CASSQQGGDTEAFF.

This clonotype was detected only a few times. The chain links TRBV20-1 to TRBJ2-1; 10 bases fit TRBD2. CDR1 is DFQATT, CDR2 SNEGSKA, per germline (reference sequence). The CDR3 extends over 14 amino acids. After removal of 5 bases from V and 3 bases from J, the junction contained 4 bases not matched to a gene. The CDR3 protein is CSAGLAGGYNEQFF. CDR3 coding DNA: TGCAGTGCTGGTTTAGCGGGGGGCTACAATGAGCAGTTCTTC.

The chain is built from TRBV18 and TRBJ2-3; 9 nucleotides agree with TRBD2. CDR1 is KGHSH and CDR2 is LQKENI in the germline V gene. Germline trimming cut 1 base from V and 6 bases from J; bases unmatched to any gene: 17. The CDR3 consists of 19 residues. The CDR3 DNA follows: TGTGCCAGCTCACCACGGGGGAATAGCGGGGGACCTCGGGGCGATACGCAGTATTTT. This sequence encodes CASSPRGNSGGPRGDTQYF.

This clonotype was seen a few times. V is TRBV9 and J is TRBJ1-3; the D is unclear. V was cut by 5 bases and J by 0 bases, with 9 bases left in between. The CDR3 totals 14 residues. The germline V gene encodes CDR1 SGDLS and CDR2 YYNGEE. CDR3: CASSTYSSGNTIYF. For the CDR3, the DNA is TGTGCCAGCAGTACATATTCCTCTGGAAACACCATATATTTT. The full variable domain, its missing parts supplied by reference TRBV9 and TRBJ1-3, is DSGVTQTPKHLITATGQRVTLRCSPRSGDLSVYWYQQSLDQGLQFLIQYYNGEERAKGNILERFSAQQFPDLHSELNLSSLELGDSALYFCASSTYSSGNTIYFGEGSWLTVV.

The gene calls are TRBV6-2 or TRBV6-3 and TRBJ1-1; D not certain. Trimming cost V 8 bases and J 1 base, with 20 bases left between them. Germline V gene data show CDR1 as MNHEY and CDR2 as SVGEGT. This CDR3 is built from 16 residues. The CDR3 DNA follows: TGTGCCAGCCGACTCGAGCCAGGTCGAACGAACACTGAAGCTTTCTTT. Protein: CASRLEPGRTNTEAFF.

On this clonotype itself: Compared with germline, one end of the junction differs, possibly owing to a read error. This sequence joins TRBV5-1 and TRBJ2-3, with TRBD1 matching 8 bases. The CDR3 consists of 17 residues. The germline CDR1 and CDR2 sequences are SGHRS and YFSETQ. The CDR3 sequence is CASSLVASGGAADTRYF. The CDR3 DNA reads TGCGCCAGCAGCTTGGTTGCCTCAGGGGGCGCGGCAGATACGCGGTATTTT.

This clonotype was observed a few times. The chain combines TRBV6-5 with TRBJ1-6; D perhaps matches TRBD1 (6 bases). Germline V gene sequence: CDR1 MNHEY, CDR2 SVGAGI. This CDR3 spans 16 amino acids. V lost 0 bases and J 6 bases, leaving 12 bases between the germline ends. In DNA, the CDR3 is TGTGCCAGCAGTTACTCATTGGGGGCCCGTAATTCACCCCTCCACTTT. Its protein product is CASSYSLGARNSPLHF.

The CDR3 here is CASSLGQSLQETQYF. CDR3 nucleotides: TGCGCCAGCAGCTTGGGACAGAGCCTCCAAGAGACCCAGTACTTC. The V gene is TRBV5-1, the J gene TRBJ2-5; tentative D call: TRBD1 (5 bases). Trimming removed 0 bases from V and 1 base from J, with 10 bases in between. The germline gives CDR1 SGHRS, CDR2 YFSETQ. The CDR3 consists of 15 residues.

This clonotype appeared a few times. CDR3 bases: TGTGCCAGCAGCTGGGTACAGGGTAACGAGCAGTACTTC. Protein sequence: CASSWVQGNEQYF. This chain uses TRBV7-2 with TRBJ2-7; perhaps TRBD1 as D (6 bases). Looked up from germline, CDR1 is SGHTA and CDR2 is FQGNSA. V lost 4 bases, J lost 5 bases, and 12 bases lay in between. The CDR3 has 13 amino acids.

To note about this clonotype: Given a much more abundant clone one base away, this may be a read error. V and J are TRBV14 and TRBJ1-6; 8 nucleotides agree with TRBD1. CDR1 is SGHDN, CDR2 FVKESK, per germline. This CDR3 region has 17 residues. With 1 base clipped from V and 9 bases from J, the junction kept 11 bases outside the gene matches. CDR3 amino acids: CASSQGVGQGGCSPLHF. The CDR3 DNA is TGTGCCAGCAGCCAAGGAGTCGGACAGGGAGGGTGTTCACCCCTCCACTTT.

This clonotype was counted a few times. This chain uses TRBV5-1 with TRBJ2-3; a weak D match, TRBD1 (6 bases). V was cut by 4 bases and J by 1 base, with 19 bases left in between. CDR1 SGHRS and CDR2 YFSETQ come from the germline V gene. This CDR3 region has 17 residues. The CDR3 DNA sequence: TGCGCCAGCAGCCCGGACTTACGGGGACACCGCACAGATACGCAGTATTTT. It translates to CASSPDLRGHRTDTQYF.

This chain's CDR3 is CATRDVASGIQETQYF. The CDR3 coding sequence is TGTGCCACCAGGGACGTTGCTAGCGGAATCCAAGAGACCCAGTACTTC. The rearrangement uses TRBV15 and TRBJ2-5; 7 bases match TRBD2. V shed 6 bases and J 1 base; nucleotides not matched to a gene: 11. Germline V lookup: CDR1 LNHNV, CDR2 YYDKDF (reference sequence). The CDR3 is 16 amino acids.

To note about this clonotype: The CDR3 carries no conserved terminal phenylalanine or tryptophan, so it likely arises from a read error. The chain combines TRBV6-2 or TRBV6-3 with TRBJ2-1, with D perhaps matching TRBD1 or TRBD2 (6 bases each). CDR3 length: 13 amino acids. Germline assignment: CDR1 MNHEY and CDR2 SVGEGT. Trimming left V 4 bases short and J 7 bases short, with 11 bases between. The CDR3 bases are TGTGCCAGCAGTTGGGGGGCTAATAATGAGCAGTTCCTC. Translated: CASSWGANNEQFL.

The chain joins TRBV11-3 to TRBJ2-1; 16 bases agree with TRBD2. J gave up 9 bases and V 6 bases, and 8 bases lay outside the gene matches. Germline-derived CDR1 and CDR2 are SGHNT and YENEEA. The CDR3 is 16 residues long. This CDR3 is CASSLGTSGGATEQFF. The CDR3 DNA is TGTGCCAGCAGTCTCGGGACTAGCGGGGGGGCCACTGAGCAGTTCTTC.